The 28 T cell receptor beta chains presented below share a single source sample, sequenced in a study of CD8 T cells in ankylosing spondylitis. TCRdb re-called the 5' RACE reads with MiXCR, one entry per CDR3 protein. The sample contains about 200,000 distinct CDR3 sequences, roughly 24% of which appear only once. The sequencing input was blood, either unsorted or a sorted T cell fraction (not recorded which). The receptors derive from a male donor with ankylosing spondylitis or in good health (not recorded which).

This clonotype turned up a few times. The CDR3 nucleotides read TGTGCCAGTCGGACTAGCGAGACCGGGGAGCTGTTTTTT. As protein: CASRTSETGELFF. The J gene is TRBJ2-2, the V gene TRBV6-2 or TRBV6-3; 9 positions agree with TRBD2. The J segment lost 5 bases and the V segment lost 9 bases, leaving 4 bases of the junction unmatched. Germline-derived CDR1 and CDR2 are MNHEY and SVGEGT. The CDR3 runs 13 residues.

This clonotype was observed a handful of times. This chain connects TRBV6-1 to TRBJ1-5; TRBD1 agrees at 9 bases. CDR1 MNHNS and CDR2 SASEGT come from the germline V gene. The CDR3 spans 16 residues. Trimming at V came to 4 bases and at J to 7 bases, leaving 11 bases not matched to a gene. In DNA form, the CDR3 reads TGTGCCAGCAGTGGACTTACAGGGGGCGCATTCCAGCCCCAGCATTTT. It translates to CASSGLTGGAFQPQHF.

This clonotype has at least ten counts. The CDR3 nucleotides are TGCAGCGTTGTCGTGGGGACCGTAACAACTAACTATGGCTACACCTTC. Protein product: CSVVVGTVTTNYGYTF. The chain employs TRBV29-1 and TRBJ1-2, with D possibly TRBD1 on 5 matching bases. Germline V gene lookup returns CDR1 SQVTM and CDR2 ANQGSEA. Trimming cost V 4 bases and J 0 bases, with 18 bases left between them. CDR3 length equals 16 residues.

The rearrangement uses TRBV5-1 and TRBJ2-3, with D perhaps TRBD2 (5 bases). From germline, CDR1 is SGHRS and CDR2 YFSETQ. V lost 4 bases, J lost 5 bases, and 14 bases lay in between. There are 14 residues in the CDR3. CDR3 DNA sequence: TGCGCCAGCAGCCTTAGCGTCCAAGGAGATACGCAGTATTTT. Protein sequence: CASSLSVQGDTQYF.

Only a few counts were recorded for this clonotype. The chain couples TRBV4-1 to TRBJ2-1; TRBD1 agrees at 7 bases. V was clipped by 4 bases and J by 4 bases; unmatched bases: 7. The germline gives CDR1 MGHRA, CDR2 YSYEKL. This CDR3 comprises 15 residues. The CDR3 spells CASSLTGTVYNEQFF. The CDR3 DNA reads TGCGCCAGCAGCCTAACCGGGACAGTTTACAATGAGCAGTTCTTC.

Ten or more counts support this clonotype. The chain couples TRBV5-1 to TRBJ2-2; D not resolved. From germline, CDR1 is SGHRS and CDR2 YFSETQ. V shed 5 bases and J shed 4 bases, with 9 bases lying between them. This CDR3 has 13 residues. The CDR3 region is CASRSEPTGELFF. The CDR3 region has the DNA TGCGCCAGCAGATCAGAGCCCACCGGGGAGCTGTTTTTT.

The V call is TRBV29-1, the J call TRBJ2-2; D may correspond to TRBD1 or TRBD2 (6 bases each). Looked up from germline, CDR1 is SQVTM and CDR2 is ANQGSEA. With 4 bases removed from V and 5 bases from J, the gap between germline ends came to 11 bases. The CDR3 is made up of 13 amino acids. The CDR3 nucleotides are TGCAGCGTTGGGGGGGCATTAACCGGGGAGCTGTTTTTT. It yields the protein CSVGGALTGELFF.

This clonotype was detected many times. The CDR3 DNA follows: TGTGCCAGCAGTTTAGATGGTGGGAGAAACAATGAGCAGTTCTTC. Translating gives CASSLDGGRNNEQFF. The chain employs TRBV12-3 or TRBV12-4 and TRBJ2-1; a possible D gene is TRBD2 (5 bases). V was trimmed by 1 base and J by 5 bases, leaving 12 bases between them. CDR3 length: 15 amino acids.

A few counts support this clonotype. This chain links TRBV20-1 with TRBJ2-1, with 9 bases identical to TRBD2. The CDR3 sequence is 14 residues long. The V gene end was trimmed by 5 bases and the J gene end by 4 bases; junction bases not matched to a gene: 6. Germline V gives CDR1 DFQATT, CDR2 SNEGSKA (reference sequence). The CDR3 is CSAVAGADYNEQFF. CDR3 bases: TGCAGTGCTGTAGCGGGAGCTGATTACAATGAGCAGTTCTTC.

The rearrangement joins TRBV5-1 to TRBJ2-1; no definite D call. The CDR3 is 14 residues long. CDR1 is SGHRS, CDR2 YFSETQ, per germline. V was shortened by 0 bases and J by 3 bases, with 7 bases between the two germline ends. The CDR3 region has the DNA TGCGCCAGCAGCTTGGGTGACAACTACAATGAGCAGTTCTTC. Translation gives CASSLGDNYNEQFF.

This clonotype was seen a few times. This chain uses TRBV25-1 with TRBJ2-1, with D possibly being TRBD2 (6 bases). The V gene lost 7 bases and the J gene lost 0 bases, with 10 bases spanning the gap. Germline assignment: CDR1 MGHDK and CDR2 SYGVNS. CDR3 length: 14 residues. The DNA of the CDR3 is TGTGCCAGCATCGACGGGGGCTCCTACAATGAGCAGTTCTTC. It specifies CASIDGGSYNEQFF.

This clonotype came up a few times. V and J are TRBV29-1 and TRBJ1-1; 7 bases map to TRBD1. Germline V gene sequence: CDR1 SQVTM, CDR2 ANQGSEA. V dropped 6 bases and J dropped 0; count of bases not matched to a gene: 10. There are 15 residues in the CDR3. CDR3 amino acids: CSVERQGLMNTEAFF. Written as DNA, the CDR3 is TGCAGCGTGGAACGACAGGGTTTGATGAACACTGAAGCTTTCTTT.

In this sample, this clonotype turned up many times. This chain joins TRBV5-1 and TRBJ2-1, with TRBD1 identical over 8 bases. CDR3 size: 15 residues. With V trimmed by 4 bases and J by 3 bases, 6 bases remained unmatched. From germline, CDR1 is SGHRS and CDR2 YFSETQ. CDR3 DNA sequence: TGCGCCAGCAGCCCGGGGGACAGGTACTACAATGAGCAGTTCTTC. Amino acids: CASSPGDRYYNEQFF.

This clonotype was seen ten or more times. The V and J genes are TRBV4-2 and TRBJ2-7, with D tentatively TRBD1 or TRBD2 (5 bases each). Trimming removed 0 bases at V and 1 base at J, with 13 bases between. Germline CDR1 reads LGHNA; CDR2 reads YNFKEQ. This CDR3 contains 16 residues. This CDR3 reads CASSQDLGEVSYEQYF. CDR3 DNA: TGTGCCAGCAGCCAAGATCTGGGGGAAGTATCCTACGAGCAGTACTTC.

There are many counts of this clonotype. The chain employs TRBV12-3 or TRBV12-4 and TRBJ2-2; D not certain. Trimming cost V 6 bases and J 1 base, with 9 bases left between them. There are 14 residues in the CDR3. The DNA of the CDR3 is TGTGCCAGCAGCTTCGATTTGAACACCGGGGAGCTGTTTTTT. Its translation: CASSFDLNTGELFF.

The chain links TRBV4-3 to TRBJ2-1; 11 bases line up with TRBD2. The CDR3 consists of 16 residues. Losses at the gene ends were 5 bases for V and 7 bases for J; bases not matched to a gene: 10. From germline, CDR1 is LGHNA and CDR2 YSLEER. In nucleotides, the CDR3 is TGCGCCAGCAGCAAACTAGCGGGAGAACGGAGTAATGAGCAGTTCTTC. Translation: CASSKLAGERSNEQFF.

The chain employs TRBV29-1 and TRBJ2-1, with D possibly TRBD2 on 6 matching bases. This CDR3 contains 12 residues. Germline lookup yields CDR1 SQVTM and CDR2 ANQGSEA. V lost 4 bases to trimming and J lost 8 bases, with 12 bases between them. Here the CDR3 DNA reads TGCAGCGTTGCCCGCGGGAACTATGAGCAGTTCTTC. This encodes CSVARGNYEQFF.

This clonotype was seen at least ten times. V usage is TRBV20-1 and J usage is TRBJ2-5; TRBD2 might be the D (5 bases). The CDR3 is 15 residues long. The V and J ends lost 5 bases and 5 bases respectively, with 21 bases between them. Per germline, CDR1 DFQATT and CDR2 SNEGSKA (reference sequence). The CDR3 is CSAGSGLSPVETQYF. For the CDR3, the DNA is TGCAGTGCTGGGTCCGGACTTAGCCCGGTGGAGACCCAGTACTTC.

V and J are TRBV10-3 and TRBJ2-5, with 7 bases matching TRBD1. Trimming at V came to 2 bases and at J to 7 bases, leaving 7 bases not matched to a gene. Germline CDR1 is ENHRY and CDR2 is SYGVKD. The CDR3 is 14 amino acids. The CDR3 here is CAISEADRSGTQYF. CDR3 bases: TGTGCCATCAGTGAGGCGGACAGGTCAGGGACCCAGTACTTC.

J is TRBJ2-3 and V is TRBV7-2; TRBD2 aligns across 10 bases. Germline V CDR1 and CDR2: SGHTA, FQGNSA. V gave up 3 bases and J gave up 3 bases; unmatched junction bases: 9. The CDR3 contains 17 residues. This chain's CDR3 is CASSLQPGLAKTDTQYF. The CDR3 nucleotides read TGTGCCAGCAGCTTGCAACCGGGACTAGCGAAAACAGATACGCAGTATTTT.

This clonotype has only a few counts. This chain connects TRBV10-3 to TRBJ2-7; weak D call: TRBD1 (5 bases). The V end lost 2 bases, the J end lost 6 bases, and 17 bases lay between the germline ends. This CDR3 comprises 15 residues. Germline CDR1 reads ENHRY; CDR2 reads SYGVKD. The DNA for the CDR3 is TGTGCCATCAGTGAGGGGGCCCACCCTCTTGCCGAGCAGTACTTC. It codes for CAISEGAHPLAEQYF.

The CDR3 loop is CSARDPAGTQIDNEQFF. The CDR3 DNA sequence: TGCAGTGCTAGAGATCCGGCCGGGACCCAAATCGACAATGAGCAGTTCTTC. This chain joins TRBV20-1 and TRBJ2-1; D possibly matches TRBD1 or TRBD2 (5 bases each). Germline lookup yields CDR1 DFQATT and CDR2 SNEGSKA (reference sequence). This CDR3 has 17 residues. V was clipped by 0 bases and J by 5 bases, with 20 bases between them.

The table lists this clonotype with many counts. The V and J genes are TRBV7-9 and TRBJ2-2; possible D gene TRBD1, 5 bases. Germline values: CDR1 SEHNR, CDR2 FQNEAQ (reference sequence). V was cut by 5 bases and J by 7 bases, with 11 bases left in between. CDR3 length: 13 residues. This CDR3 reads CASSPRVDGELFF. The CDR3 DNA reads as TGTGCCAGCAGCCCCAGGGTGGACGGGGAGCTGTTTTTT. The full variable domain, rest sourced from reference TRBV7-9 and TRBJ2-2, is DTGVSQNPRHKITKRGQNVTFRCDPISEHNRLYWYRQTLGQGPEFLTYFQNEAQLEKSRLLSDRFSAERPKGSFSTLEIQRTEQGDSAMYLCASSPRVDGELFFGEGSRLTVL.

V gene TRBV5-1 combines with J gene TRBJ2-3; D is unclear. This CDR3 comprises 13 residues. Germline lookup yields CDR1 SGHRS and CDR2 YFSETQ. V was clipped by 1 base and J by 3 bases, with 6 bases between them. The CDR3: CASSLTPTDTQYF. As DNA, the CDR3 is TGCGCCAGCAGCTTGACACCTACAGATACGCAGTATTTT.

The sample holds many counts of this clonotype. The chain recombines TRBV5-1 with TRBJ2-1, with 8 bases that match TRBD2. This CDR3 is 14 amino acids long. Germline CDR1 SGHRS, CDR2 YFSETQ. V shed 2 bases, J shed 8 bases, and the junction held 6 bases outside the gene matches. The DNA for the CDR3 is TGCGCCAGCAGCTTCGGGACTAGGAACGATGAGCAGTTCTTC. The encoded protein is CASSFGTRNDEQFF.

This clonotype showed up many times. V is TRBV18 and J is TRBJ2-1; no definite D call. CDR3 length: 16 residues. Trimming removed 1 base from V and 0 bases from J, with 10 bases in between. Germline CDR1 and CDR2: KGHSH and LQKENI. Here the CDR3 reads CASSPRPHSSYNEQFF. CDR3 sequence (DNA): TGTGCCAGCTCACCACGCCCGCATAGCTCCTACAATGAGCAGTTCTTC.

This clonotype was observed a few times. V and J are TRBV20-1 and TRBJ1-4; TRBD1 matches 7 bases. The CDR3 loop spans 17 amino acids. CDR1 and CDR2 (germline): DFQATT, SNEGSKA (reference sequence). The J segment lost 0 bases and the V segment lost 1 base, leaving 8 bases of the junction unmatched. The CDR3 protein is CSARGPTGRATNEKLFF. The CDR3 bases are TGCAGTGCTAGAGGTCCGACAGGGCGCGCAACTAATGAAAAACTGTTTTTT.

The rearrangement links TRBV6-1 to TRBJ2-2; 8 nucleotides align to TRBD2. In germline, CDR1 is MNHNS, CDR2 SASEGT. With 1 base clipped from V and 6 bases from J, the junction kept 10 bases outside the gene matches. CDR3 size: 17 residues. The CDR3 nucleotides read TGTGCCAGCAGTGAAGGGGCTGGCGGGAGGATGTCCGGGGAGCTGTTTTTT. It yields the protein CASSEGAGGRMSGELFF.